This T cell receptor beta chain was sequenced in a study of shared clonotypes between healthy human individuals. Study details: Each donor's CD8 memory used one plate, CD8 naive two, each CD4 subset three. Study-level findings and limits: Approximately 4.6% of naive CD4 clonotypes were shared across a few donors.

Trimming removed 8 bases from V and 1 base from J; junction bases left unmatched: 5. Germline V gene data show CDR1 as MNHEY and CDR2 as SMNVEV (reference sequence). This CDR3 is 13 amino acids long. Clones were read by immunoSEQ multiplex PCR, and TCRdb kept only the in-frame ones, dropping some. The sample has millions of clones; 90% to 95% are singletons. To note about this clone: Its antigen is undetermined.

This TCR came from a man younger than 35 in good health. Material for sequencing was naive CD4+ T cells sorted from blood. Described subset: CD45RA+ positively selected. The rearrangement links TRBV27 to TRBJ2-7; TRBD1 agrees at 7 bases. The CDR3 reads CASGRDSSYEQYF. CDR3 DNA: TGTGCCAGCGGCCGGGACAGTTCCTACGAGCAGTACTTC.